Listed below are T cell receptor beta chains from one sample, sequenced in a study of CD8 T cells in Susac syndrome. MiXCR, run by TCRdb on the immunoSEQ multiplex PCR reads, gives a single entry per CDR3 protein. The sample holds under 200,000 distinct CDR3 sequences; roughly 96% are singletons and the top ten take approximately 0.094%. Sequencing was done on a sample of CD4+ T cells from PBMCs. The receptors derive from a human donor in good health. Each CDR3 is given with its conserved first and last residue. Fields, in order: D gene, CDR3 length, J gene, V gene, clone size, CDR3 protein, CDR3 DNA. A D gene is named only where the DNA matches it firmly. The size field is filled for only some rows; it gives once, few, many or a size class.

>.|14|TRBJ1-5|TRBV3-1|.
CASSQDVTPQPQHF
TGTGCCAGCAGCCAAGATGTAACCCCTCAGCCCCAGCATTTT
>TRBD2|20|TRBJ2-2|TRBV30|.
CAWSVTFSLGGRGGTGELFF
TGTGCCTGGAGTGTAACGTTTTCTCTGGGCGGGAGAGGTGGCACCGGGGAGCTGTTTTTT
>TRBD1|14|TRBJ2-5|TRBV20-1|.
CSALLGQGQETQYF
TGCAGTGCTTTACTAGGACAGGGCCAAGAGACCCAGTACTTC
>.|15|TRBJ2-5|TRBV11-2|.
CASSFIRSQGETQYF
TGTGCCAGCAGCTTTATCAGGTCGCAGGGAGAGACCCAGTACTTC
>.|13|TRBJ2-3|TRBV7-9|.
CASSLMGPDTQYF
TGTGCCAGCAGCCTCATGGGGCCAGATACGCAGTATTTT
>.|14|TRBJ2-7|TRBV10-3|.
CAISEMEGNYEQYF
TGTGCCATCAGTGAGATGGAGGGGAACTACGAGCAGTACTTC
>TRBD1|17|TRBJ2-7|TRBV27|.
CASSPIWDRRNSYEQYF
TGTGCCAGCAGTCCGATCTGGGACAGGCGGAACTCCTACGAGCAGTACTTC
>.|17|TRBJ2-6|TRBV20-1|.
CSARDQSSKSGANVLTF
TGCAGTGCTAGAGATCAAAGCAGCAAGTCTGGGGCCAACGTCCTGACTTTC
>.|15|TRBJ1-1|TRBV14|.
CASSPTMASNTEVFF
TGTGCCAGCAGCCCGACTATGGCTTCGAACACTGAAGTTTTCTTT
>.|12|TRBJ2-7|TRBV12-3/TRBV12-4|.
CASTTDGKGQYF
TGTGCCAGCACTACCGATGGTAAGGGGCAGTACTTC
>.|12|TRBJ2-5|TRBV28|.
CASGAPLPVQYF
TGTGCCAGCGGGGCACCTCTTCCCGTTCAGTACTTC
>.|13|TRBJ2-7|TRBV3-1|.
CASEKDSSYEQYF
TGTGCCAGCGAAAAGGACAGCTCCTACGAGCAGTACTTC
>TRBD2|15|TRBJ2-3|TRBV29-1|.
CSVETSGRFGDTQYF
TGCAGCGTTGAGACTAGCGGGAGATTTGGAGATACGCAGTATTTT
>.|14|TRBJ2-3|TRBV10-3|.
CAISDLGVGDTQYF
TGTGCCATCAGTGATTTAGGGGTTGGGGATACGCAGTATTTT
>.|15|TRBJ1-5|TRBV7-2|.
CASSSIINADQPQHF
TGTGCCAGCAGCTCCATTATCAACGCCGATCAGCCCCAGCATTTT
>.|14|TRBJ2-1|TRBV30|.
CAWSVGRPYNEQFF
TGTGCCTGGAGTGTTGGTAGACCCTACAATGAGCAGTTCTTC
>.|15|TRBJ1-1|TRBV28|.
CASSLNGPTPVEAFF
TGTGCCAGCAGTTTAAATGGACCCACGCCAGTCGAAGCTTTCTTT
>.|14|TRBJ2-5|TRBV6-2/TRBV6-3|.
CASSRTTRRETQYF
TGTGCCAGCTCCCGGACTACAAGAAGAGAGACCCAGTACTTC
>.|15|TRBJ2-3|TRBV20-1|.
CSARGRTANTDTQYF
TGCAGTGCTAGAGGGAGGACAGCTAACACAGATACGCAGTATTTT
>.|13|TRBJ1-5|TRBV6-5|.
CASGRGKIQPQHF
TGTGCCAGCGGTAGGGGGAAGATCCAGCCCCAGCATTTT
>TRBD1|14|TRBJ1-2|TRBV20-1|.
CSASRDRSIYGYTF
TGCAGTGCTTCGCGGGACAGGAGTATCTATGGCTACACCTTC
>.|15|TRBJ1-1|TRBV2|.
CASSDSRGGGTEAFF
TGTGCCAGCAGTGATTCCAGGGGTGGAGGCACTGAAGCTTTCTTT
>.|14|TRBJ1-2|TRBV4-1|.
CASSHAGLNYGYTF
TGCGCCAGCAGCCACGCGGGTCTTAACTATGGCTACACCTTC
>.|17|TRBJ2-4|TRBV14|few
CASSQSLAEGVLNIQYF
TGTGCCAGCAGCCAATCGCTAGCGGAGGGGGTACTAAACATTCAGTACTTC
>TRBD2|14|TRBJ2-5|TRBV11-2|once
CASSSGAGVETQYF
TGTGCCAGCAGCTCAGGAGCGGGAGTAGAGACCCAGTACTTC
>.|15|TRBJ2-4|TRBV20-1|.
CSARGPSGAKNIQYF
TGCAGTGCTAGAGGACCGTCCGGGGCCAAAAACATTCAGTACTTC
>.|10|TRBJ2-3|TRBV20-1|.
CSAGPDTQYF
TGCAGTGCCGGGCCCGATACGCAGTATTTT
>.|11|TRBJ1-4|TRBV20-1|.
CSAIGGEELFF
TGCAGTGCTATTGGGGGGGAAGAACTGTTTTTT
>TRBD1|14|TRBJ1-4|TRBV27|.
CASSYRGPGEKLFF
TGTGCCAGCAGTTACAGGGGGCCTGGCGAAAAACTGTTTTTT
>TRBD1|13|TRBJ1-1|TRBV29-1|.
CSVASGGHTEAFF
TGCAGCGTTGCTTCAGGGGGACATACTGAAGCTTTCTTT
>TRBD2|16|TRBJ2-2|TRBV3-1|.
CASSLRERGNTGELFF
TGTGCCAGCAGCCTTAGGGAGCGGGGGAACACCGGGGAGCTGTTTTTT
>.|15|TRBJ1-4|TRBV15|.
CATSRDRGTNEKLFF
TGTGCCACCAGCAGAGACAGGGGCACTAATGAAAAACTGTTTTTT
>TRBD2|12|TRBJ2-5|TRBV7-2|.
CASTAGGETQYF
TGTGCCAGCACGGCCGGGGGGGAGACCCAGTACTTC
>.|14|TRBJ1-2|TRBV18|.
CASSPRAVDVGYTF
TGTGCCAGCTCACCACGGGCCGTAGACGTCGGCTACACCTTC
>.|14|TRBJ2-2|TRBV6-5|.
CASSYSEGTGELFF
TGTGCCAGCAGTTACTCGGAGGGCACCGGGGAGCTGTTTTTT
>.|12|TRBJ1-1|TRBV25-1|.
CASSGGGIEAFF
TGTGCCAGCAGTGGGGGAGGGATCGAAGCTTTCTTT
>.|14|TRBJ2-1|TRBV29-1|.
CSVEPQTTYNEQFF
TGCAGCGTTGAACCGCAGACGACCTACAATGAGCAGTTCTTC
>TRBD1|17|TRBJ1-2|TRBV20-1|.
CSAIRAGTGLPSYGYTF
TGCAGTGCTATCAGGGCGGGGACAGGCCTCCCAAGTTATGGCTACACCTTC
>TRBD2|18|TRBJ2-1|TRBV14|once
CASSHHAGDFRTYNEQFF
TGTGCCAGCAGCCATCACGCGGGAGACTTCCGAACCTACAATGAGCAGTTCTTC
>.|14|TRBJ2-1|TRBV20-1|.
CSARDPGSSNEQFF
TGCAGTGCTAGAGACCCAGGTTCGAGTAATGAGCAGTTCTTC
>.|14|TRBJ1-1|TRBV7-9|once
CASSPLGGWTEAFF
TGTGCCAGCAGCCCGCTGGGGGGGTGGACTGAAGCTTTCTTT
>.|14|TRBJ1-1|TRBV7-9|.
CASSLAPGPVEAFF
TGTGCCAGCAGCTTAGCCCCGGGGCCGGTAGAAGCTTTCTTT
>.|16|TRBJ2-1|TRBV6-5|.
CASSYWGGRRDNEQFF
TGTGCCAGCAGTTACTGGGGGGGGCGCCGGGACAATGAGCAGTTCTTC
>.|15|TRBJ1-5|TRBV9|.
CASSSGATGNQPQHF
TGTGCCAGCAGCTCGGGAGCCACAGGGAATCAGCCCCAGCATTTT
>TRBD1|12|TRBJ1-1|TRBV29-1|.
CSGRTGETEAFF
TGCAGCGGCCGGACAGGGGAAACTGAAGCTTTCTTT
>.|13|TRBJ2-3|TRBV9|once
CASSTGGPDTQYF
TGTGCCAGCTCGACCGGGGGGCCAGATACGCAGTATTTT
>.|15|TRBJ2-3|TRBV14|.
CASSLGGLSTDTQYF
TGTGCCAGCAGCCTGGGGGGACTTAGCACAGATACGCAGTATTTT
>TRBD1|13|TRBJ2-7|TRBV2|.
CASSVGTVYEQYF
TGTGCCAGCAGCGTCGGGACAGTCTACGAGCAGTACTTC
>TRBD2|18|TRBJ2-3|TRBV28|.
CASNGLAGSSFGPDTQYF
TGTGCCAGTAACGGACTAGCGGGATCGTCGTTTGGCCCAGATACGCAGTATTTT
>TRBD1|12|TRBJ2-3|TRBV6-5|once
CASRGGADTQYF
TGTGCCAGCCGAGGGGGCGCAGATACGCAGTATTTT
>.|14|TRBJ2-2|TRBV20-1|.
CSARRPTMTGELFF
TGCAGTGCTCGCCGACCAACTATGACCGGGGAGCTGTTTTTT
>TRBD1|14|TRBJ2-1|TRBV29-1|.
CSGKPGQVYNEQFF
TGCAGCGGGAAACCGGGACAGGTTTACAATGAGCAGTTCTTC
>TRBD1|14|TRBJ1-6|TRBV6-6|.
CASSSRQGNSPLHF
TGTGCCAGCAGTTCCAGACAGGGGAATTCACCCCTCCACTTT
>.|13|TRBJ1-5|TRBV20-1|.
CSARRGPNQPQHF
TGCAGTGCCCGCAGGGGCCCCAATCAGCCCCAGCATTTT
>.|15|TRBJ2-1|TRBV24-1|.
CATSDSGGIINEQFF
TGTGCCACCAGTGATTCCGGGGGAATCATCAATGAGCAGTTCTTC
>.|12|TRBJ1-5|TRBV6-1|once
CATTGRNQPQHF
TGTGCCACTACGGGCCGCAATCAGCCCCAGCATTTT
>.|12|TRBJ2-5|TRBV29-1|.
CSVEDFRETQYF
TGCAGCGTTGAAGATTTCCGGGAGACCCAGTACTTC
>.|12|TRBJ1-1|TRBV7-9|.
CASSLAVTEAFF
TGTGCCAGCAGCTTAGCGGTCACTGAAGCTTTCTTT
>TRBD1|15|TRBJ1-5|TRBV15|.
CATSGQTGGNQPQHF
TGTGCCACCAGCGGCCAGACAGGGGGTAATCAGCCCCAGCATTTT
>TRBD2|17|TRBJ2-5|TRBV3-1|.
CASSQVTSGRGPETQYF
TGTGCCAGCAGCCAAGTGACTAGCGGGAGAGGCCCAGAGACCCAGTACTTC